This T cell receptor beta chain is from a study of blood T cell repertoires in COVID-19. Sequencing was performed with immunoSEQ multiplex PCR; in TCRdb, only in-frame clones are kept and a portion is missing. The sample includes under 250,000 clones, over 70% of them seen just once. Trimming pared 1 base from V and 3 bases from J, leaving 13 bases between. Germline values: CDR1 LGHDT, CDR2 YNNKEL (reference sequence). The CDR3 spans 16 residues. The receptor's source is a man in his forties with active or convalescent COVID-19. Sequencing input: peripheral blood. The rearrangement joins TRBV3-1 (or the pseudogene TRBV3-2) to TRBJ2-4, with D tentatively TRBD1 (7 bases). CDR3 sequence reads: CASSQGDSGYKNIQYF. The CDR3 DNA is TGTGCCAGCAGCCAAGGGGACAGCGGGTACAAAAACATTCAGTACTTC.